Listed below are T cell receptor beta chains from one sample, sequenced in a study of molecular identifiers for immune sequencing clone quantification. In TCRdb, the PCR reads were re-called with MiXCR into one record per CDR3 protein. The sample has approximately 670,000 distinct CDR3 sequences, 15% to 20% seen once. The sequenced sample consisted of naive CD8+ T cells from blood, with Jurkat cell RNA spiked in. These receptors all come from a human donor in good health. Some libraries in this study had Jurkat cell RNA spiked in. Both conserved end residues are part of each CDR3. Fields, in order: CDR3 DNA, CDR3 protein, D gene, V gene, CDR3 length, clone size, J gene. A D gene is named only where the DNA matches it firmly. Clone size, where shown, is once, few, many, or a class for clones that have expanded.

cdr3_nt: TGTGCCACCAGTGTTGGGACTAGCGGATCCGGGGAGACCCTGTACTTC; cdr3_aa: CATSVGTSGSGETLYF; d_call: TRBD2; v_call: TRBV24-1; cdr3_length: 16; clone_size: -; j_call: TRBJ2-5
cdr3_nt: TGTGCCAGCAAAATGGACCACTCCTTGAACACTGAAGCTTTCTTT; cdr3_aa: CASKMDHSLNTEAFF; d_call: -; v_call: TRBV6-2/TRBV6-3; cdr3_length: 15; clone_size: many; j_call: TRBJ1-1
cdr3_nt: TGCGCCAGCAGCGCCCTGGACGGGGCCTACTCCTACGAGCAGTACTTC; cdr3_aa: CASSALDGAYSYEQYF; d_call: -; v_call: TRBV5-1; cdr3_length: 16; clone_size: many; j_call: TRBJ2-7
cdr3_nt: TGTGCCACCAGCTTGGACGGATCTGAAGCTTTCTTT; cdr3_aa: CATSLDGSEAFF; d_call: -; v_call: TRBV24-1; cdr3_length: 12; clone_size: many; j_call: TRBJ1-1
cdr3_nt: TGTGCCTGGAGTGTCGGGCAGGCGTCTGAAGCTTTCTTT; cdr3_aa: CAWSVGQASEAFF; d_call: -; v_call: TRBV30; cdr3_length: 13; clone_size: many; j_call: TRBJ1-1
cdr3_nt: TGTGCCAGCAGTACAGGGGGTGAGCAGTTCTTC; cdr3_aa: CASSTGGEQFF; d_call: TRBD1; v_call: TRBV9; cdr3_length: 11; clone_size: many; j_call: TRBJ2-1
cdr3_nt: TGTGCCAGCAGCACGACGGCCAATCAGCCCCAGCATTTT; cdr3_aa: CASSTTANQPQHF; d_call: -; v_call: TRBV7-2; cdr3_length: 13; clone_size: -; j_call: TRBJ1-5
cdr3_nt: TGTGCCAGTAGTATCGGCGGCGGGGCCGGGGAGCTGTTTTTT; cdr3_aa: CASSIGGGAGELFF; d_call: -; v_call: TRBV19; cdr3_length: 14; clone_size: many; j_call: TRBJ2-2
cdr3_nt: TGTGCCAGCCGCGAGACAGGGGGTTACAGTTCACCCCTCCACTTT; cdr3_aa: CASRETGGYSSPLHF; d_call: -; v_call: TRBV21-1; cdr3_length: 15; clone_size: many; j_call: TRBJ1-6
cdr3_nt: TGTGCCAGCAGCTTAGGTGTTCTAACCCAAGAGACCCAGTACTTC; cdr3_aa: CASSLGVLTQETQYF; d_call: -; v_call: TRBV7-9; cdr3_length: 15; clone_size: few; j_call: TRBJ2-5
cdr3_nt: TGTGCCAGCAGATTTCGGGACAGCCCGGACGCCGGGGAGCTGTTTTTT; cdr3_aa: CASRFRDSPDAGELFF; d_call: TRBD1; v_call: TRBV6-5; cdr3_length: 16; clone_size: -; j_call: TRBJ2-2
cdr3_nt: TGTGCCAGCAGCCAGGACCTTAGCGGGGGCTCCTACGAGCAGTACTTC; cdr3_aa: CASSQDLSGGSYEQYF; d_call: TRBD2; v_call: TRBV4-2; cdr3_length: 16; clone_size: -; j_call: TRBJ2-7
cdr3_nt: TGTGCCAGCAGCGCAGCGGGCTCCGGGGAGCTGTTTTTT; cdr3_aa: CASSAAGSGELFF; d_call: -; v_call: TRBV9; cdr3_length: 13; clone_size: many; j_call: TRBJ2-2
cdr3_nt: TGTGCCAGTAGCGGGACAGGTTTCACAGATACGCAGTATTTT; cdr3_aa: CASSGTGFTDTQYF; d_call: TRBD1; v_call: TRBV19; cdr3_length: 14; clone_size: few; j_call: TRBJ2-3
cdr3_nt: TGTGCCAGCAGCTTAAATCTGGCAGGGGGTTACGCTAATGAAAAACTGTTTTTT; cdr3_aa: CASSLNLAGGYANEKLFF; d_call: TRBD1; v_call: TRBV7-6; cdr3_length: 18; clone_size: many; j_call: TRBJ1-4
cdr3_nt: TGCAGTGCTTACAGGGGCACTGAAGCTTTCTTT; cdr3_aa: CSAYRGTEAFF; d_call: TRBD1; v_call: TRBV20-1; cdr3_length: 11; clone_size: many; j_call: TRBJ1-1
cdr3_nt: TGCGCCAGCAGCCAACTAGCGGGAGGGGACACCGGGGAGCTGTTTTTT; cdr3_aa: CASSQLAGGDTGELFF; d_call: TRBD2; v_call: TRBV4-3; cdr3_length: 16; clone_size: -; j_call: TRBJ2-2
cdr3_nt: TGTGCCAGCAGTGGAGGGGTGGGCAGTTATCAGCCCCAGCATTTT; cdr3_aa: CASSGGVGSYQPQHF; d_call: -; v_call: TRBV6-1; cdr3_length: 15; clone_size: -; j_call: TRBJ1-5
cdr3_nt: TGTGCCAGCAGCCAAGGGGGCTATGGCTACACCTTC; cdr3_aa: CASSQGGYGYTF; d_call: -; v_call: TRBV13; cdr3_length: 12; clone_size: many; j_call: TRBJ1-2
cdr3_nt: TGTGCCAGCAGCCGACTACAGGACGGCTACGAGCAGTACTTC; cdr3_aa: CASSRLQDGYEQYF; d_call: -; v_call: TRBV7-6; cdr3_length: 14; clone_size: few; j_call: TRBJ2-7
cdr3_nt: TGTGCCAGCAGTACAGGGTTGAGGAACACTGAAGCTTTCTTT; cdr3_aa: CASSTGLRNTEAFF; d_call: -; v_call: TRBV27; cdr3_length: 14; clone_size: -; j_call: TRBJ1-1
cdr3_nt: TGTGCCAGCAGCTCCGGACAGGGGGGGGACTATGGCTACACCTTC; cdr3_aa: CASSSGQGGDYGYTF; d_call: TRBD1; v_call: TRBV7-9; cdr3_length: 15; clone_size: many; j_call: TRBJ1-2
cdr3_nt: TGTGCCACCAGTTCTGCGGGACAGGGCTACGAGCAGTACTTC; cdr3_aa: CATSSAGQGYEQYF; d_call: TRBD1; v_call: TRBV15; cdr3_length: 14; clone_size: -; j_call: TRBJ2-7
cdr3_nt: TGCGCCAGCAGCCCCAGCGGAGGCTCGAACACTGAAGCTTTCTTT; cdr3_aa: CASSPSGGSNTEAFF; d_call: -; v_call: TRBV4-3; cdr3_length: 15; clone_size: few; j_call: TRBJ1-1
cdr3_nt: TGTGCCTGGAGTCAGGGCCTCAACACTGAAGCTTTCTTT; cdr3_aa: CAWSQGLNTEAFF; d_call: -; v_call: TRBV30; cdr3_length: 13; clone_size: many; j_call: TRBJ1-1
cdr3_nt: TGTGCCAGCAGCTTGGTGAATGGAGAGCAAGAGACCCAGTACTTC; cdr3_aa: CASSLVNGEQETQYF; d_call: -; v_call: TRBV5-4; cdr3_length: 15; clone_size: many; j_call: TRBJ2-5
cdr3_nt: TGTGCCAGTAGGGCCTGGACGGGAGATACGCAGTATTTT; cdr3_aa: CASRAWTGDTQYF; d_call: -; v_call: TRBV19; cdr3_length: 13; clone_size: many; j_call: TRBJ2-3
cdr3_nt: TGCGCCAGCAGCCAAGAAGTGGGGCCCACCTACGAGCAGTACTTC; cdr3_aa: CASSQEVGPTYEQYF; d_call: -; v_call: TRBV4-3; cdr3_length: 15; clone_size: -; j_call: TRBJ2-7
cdr3_nt: TGTGCCAGCAGTTTAAGCGAAAGTACCTCTGGAAACACCATATATTTT; cdr3_aa: CASSLSESTSGNTIYF; d_call: -; v_call: TRBV27; cdr3_length: 16; clone_size: many; j_call: TRBJ1-3
cdr3_nt: TGTGCCAGCAGCTGGTGGAGCACTGAAGCTTTCTTT; cdr3_aa: CASSWWSTEAFF; d_call: -; v_call: TRBV7-9; cdr3_length: 12; clone_size: -; j_call: TRBJ1-1
cdr3_nt: TGTGCCAGCAGAGGGGGGCTGAGCTCCTATAATTCACCCCTCCACTTT; cdr3_aa: CASRGGLSSYNSPLHF; d_call: -; v_call: TRBV7-8; cdr3_length: 16; clone_size: few; j_call: TRBJ1-6
cdr3_nt: TGTGCCAGCAGCGGAAGCGTCGCGGGACCCCAAGAGACCCAGTACTTC; cdr3_aa: CASSGSVAGPQETQYF; d_call: -; v_call: TRBV9; cdr3_length: 16; clone_size: many; j_call: TRBJ2-5
cdr3_nt: TGCGCCAGCAGCCAAGGACGGAGGGGAACCTACGAGCAGTACTTC; cdr3_aa: CASSQGRRGTYEQYF; d_call: -; v_call: TRBV4-1; cdr3_length: 15; clone_size: many; j_call: TRBJ2-7
cdr3_nt: TGCGCCAGCAGCCAAGGAACCCCAGGCTACGAGCAGTACTTC; cdr3_aa: CASSQGTPGYEQYF; d_call: -; v_call: TRBV4-1; cdr3_length: 14; clone_size: few; j_call: TRBJ2-7
cdr3_nt: TGCAGCGTTGAGGGAGGACTAGCGGGTAACTCCTACAATGAGCAGTTCTTC; cdr3_aa: CSVEGGLAGNSYNEQFF; d_call: TRBD2; v_call: TRBV29-1; cdr3_length: 17; clone_size: -; j_call: TRBJ2-1
cdr3_nt: TGTGCCAGCAGCCCGTCTGGCGACTCTGGAAACACCATATATTTT; cdr3_aa: CASSPSGDSGNTIYF; d_call: -; v_call: TRBV7-3; cdr3_length: 15; clone_size: many; j_call: TRBJ1-3
cdr3_nt: TGTGCTAGTGGTTTGGTACAGTACGAGCAGTACTTC; cdr3_aa: CASGLVQYEQYF; d_call: -; v_call: TRBV12-5; cdr3_length: 12; clone_size: many; j_call: TRBJ2-7
cdr3_nt: TGTGCCTGGACCCGAACGGACAGCAATACCTACGAGCAGTACTTC; cdr3_aa: CAWTRTDSNTYEQYF; d_call: -; v_call: TRBV30; cdr3_length: 15; clone_size: many; j_call: TRBJ2-7
cdr3_nt: TGCAGCGTTGCTAGCGGGGGGGCCACAGATACGCAGTATTTT; cdr3_aa: CSVASGGATDTQYF; d_call: TRBD2; v_call: TRBV29-1; cdr3_length: 14; clone_size: many; j_call: TRBJ2-3
cdr3_nt: TGTGCCAGCAGTTCGACAGGGTCCTACGAGCAGTACTTC; cdr3_aa: CASSSTGSYEQYF; d_call: TRBD1; v_call: TRBV5-1; cdr3_length: 13; clone_size: many; j_call: TRBJ2-7
cdr3_nt: TGTGCCAGCAGTTTTGGGAGCGGACTAGCGGGAGAGCAGTACTTC; cdr3_aa: CASSFGSGLAGEQYF; d_call: TRBD2; v_call: TRBV27; cdr3_length: 15; clone_size: -; j_call: TRBJ2-7
cdr3_nt: TGTGCCACCAGTGACCCCGGTACAGAGATCGGCGGGGAGCTGTTTTTT; cdr3_aa: CATSDPGTEIGGELFF; d_call: -; v_call: TRBV24-1; cdr3_length: 16; clone_size: many; j_call: TRBJ2-2
cdr3_nt: TGCAGTGCTAGTGAACAGGGATACGAGCAGTACTTC; cdr3_aa: CSASEQGYEQYF; d_call: -; v_call: TRBV20-1; cdr3_length: 12; clone_size: many; j_call: TRBJ2-7
cdr3_nt: TGTGCCAGCACCACGGTCCGGGACTATGGCTACACCTTC; cdr3_aa: CASTTVRDYGYTF; d_call: -; v_call: TRBV7-2; cdr3_length: 13; clone_size: many; j_call: TRBJ1-2
cdr3_nt: TGTGCCATCAGTGAATCAAGTTCCAGTCTCTACAATGAGCAGTTCTTC; cdr3_aa: CAISESSSSLYNEQFF; d_call: -; v_call: TRBV10-3; cdr3_length: 16; clone_size: few; j_call: TRBJ2-1
cdr3_nt: TGTGCCAGCAGCCAACAGGGTTCCACAGATACGCAGTATTTT; cdr3_aa: CASSQQGSTDTQYF; d_call: -; v_call: TRBV9; cdr3_length: 14; clone_size: many; j_call: TRBJ2-3
cdr3_nt: TGTGCCAGCAGTTTTAGGCCTCGTCCCTACGAGCAGTACTTC; cdr3_aa: CASSFRPRPYEQYF; d_call: -; v_call: TRBV28; cdr3_length: 14; clone_size: few; j_call: TRBJ2-7
cdr3_nt: TGCAGCGTAGATGACCTAGCGAGTGCAACTAGCGGGAGCGTAGCTGATACGCAGTATTTT; cdr3_aa: CSVDDLASATSGSVADTQYF; d_call: TRBD2; v_call: TRBV29-1; cdr3_length: 20; clone_size: many; j_call: TRBJ2-3
cdr3_nt: TGCAGTGCTGCCGGACACCTGAACACTGAAGCTTTCTTT; cdr3_aa: CSAAGHLNTEAFF; d_call: -; v_call: TRBV20-1; cdr3_length: 13; clone_size: many; j_call: TRBJ1-1
cdr3_nt: TGTGCCAGCAGGCTTCGACTAGGGGACCCAAGCACAGATACGCAGTATTTT; cdr3_aa: CASRLRLGDPSTDTQYF; d_call: -; v_call: TRBV12-3/TRBV12-4; cdr3_length: 17; clone_size: many; j_call: TRBJ2-3
cdr3_nt: TGTGCCAGCAGCCAAGCCAGGGGGGATCAGCCCCAGCATTTT; cdr3_aa: CASSQARGDQPQHF; d_call: -; v_call: TRBV3-2; cdr3_length: 14; clone_size: -; j_call: TRBJ1-5
cdr3_nt: TGTGCCAGCAGTGAAGGGGGGGGGTCCGATACGCAGTATTTT; cdr3_aa: CASSEGGGSDTQYF; d_call: TRBD2; v_call: TRBV25-1; cdr3_length: 14; clone_size: many; j_call: TRBJ2-3
cdr3_nt: TGTGCCAGCAGTTACTCGACAGGGCCTGAAAAACTGTTTTTT; cdr3_aa: CASSYSTGPEKLFF; d_call: TRBD1; v_call: TRBV6-5; cdr3_length: 14; clone_size: -; j_call: TRBJ1-4
cdr3_nt: TGTGCCATCAGTGAGTCGAAACTAAGGCACGAGCAGTACTTC; cdr3_aa: CAISESKLRHEQYF; d_call: -; v_call: TRBV10-3; cdr3_length: 14; clone_size: -; j_call: TRBJ2-7
cdr3_nt: TGTGCCAGCAGTTACCGACCGTCAGAGACCCAGTACTTC; cdr3_aa: CASSYRPSETQYF; d_call: -; v_call: TRBV6-5; cdr3_length: 13; clone_size: many; j_call: TRBJ2-5
cdr3_nt: TGCAGCGTAACAGGAAACAATGAGCAGTTCTTC; cdr3_aa: CSVTGNNEQFF; d_call: -; v_call: TRBV29-1; cdr3_length: 11; clone_size: many; j_call: TRBJ2-1
cdr3_nt: TGTGCCAGCAGGATCCACGATCAGGGAACCTACGAGCAGTACTTC; cdr3_aa: CASRIHDQGTYEQYF; d_call: -; v_call: TRBV27; cdr3_length: 15; clone_size: few; j_call: TRBJ2-7
cdr3_nt: TGTGCCATCGGTCCCGGTGGGCAGTTCTTC; cdr3_aa: CAIGPGGQFF; d_call: -; v_call: TRBV10-3; cdr3_length: 10; clone_size: many; j_call: TRBJ2-1